These 6 T cell receptor beta chains share one sample of origin, sequenced in a study of shared clonotypes between healthy human individuals. The repertoire was sequenced with immunoSEQ multiplex PCR; TCRdb's copy has only in-frame clones and lacks some. The data show about 1,900,000 clones, less than 95% seen once. Terminally differentiated effector memory CD45RA+ cells were excluded from the naive CD8 cells, which were CD45RO-negative and positively selected for CCR7. The specimen was naive CD8+ T cells sorted from blood. These receptors came from a man aged 18-30 years in good health.

V usage is TRBV6-5 and J usage is TRBJ2-1; TRBD2 agrees at 7 bases. V trimming: 0 bases; J trimming: 3 bases; junction bases outside the gene matches: 5. This CDR3 spans 16 amino acids. CDR1 MNHEY and CDR2 SVGAGI come from the germline V gene. CDR3 in DNA: TGTGCCAGCAGTTACTCGGGAGCGGGGTACTACAATGAGCAGTTCTTC. It codes for CASSYSGAGYYNEQFF.

About this clone: Germline is not matched at one junction end, which may reflect a read error. CDR3 sequence (DNA): TGTGCCAGCAGCGCCGGGTGGGGAGACACTGAAACTTTCTTT. Its translation is CASSAGWGDTETFF. This chain connects TRBV9 to TRBJ1-1; D unclear. CDR1 is SGDLS, CDR2 YYNGEE, per germline. This CDR3 comprises 14 residues.

The chain combines TRBV30 with TRBJ1-2; 7 bases line up with TRBD1. V was pared by 4 bases and J by 5 bases, with 7 bases of the junction left unmatched. The CDR3 spans 13 residues. Germline V gene sequence: CDR1 GTSNPN, CDR2 SVGIG (reference sequence). CDR3 protein: CAWNEGARYGYTF. Here the CDR3 DNA reads TGTGCCTGGAATGAGGGGGCACGGTATGGCTACACCTTC. Filled out from reference TRBV30 and TRBJ1-2, the complete variable domain reads SQTIHQWPATLVQPVGSPLSLECTVEGTSNPNLYWYRQAAGRGLQLLFYSVGIGQISSEVPQNLSASRPQDRQFILSSKKLLLSDSGFYLCAWNEGARYGYTFGSGTRLTVV.

The J gene is TRBJ2-7, the V gene TRBV10-2, with 7 nucleotides matching TRBD2. Trimming removed 2 bases from V and 5 bases from J; junction bases left unmatched: 3. Germline-derived CDR1 and CDR2 are WSHSY and SAAADI. There are 13 residues in the CDR3. The CDR3 reads CASSETGGDEQYF. For the CDR3, the DNA is TGCGCCAGCAGTGAGACGGGAGGCGACGAGCAGTACTTC.

The chain combines TRBV2 with TRBJ2-2; TRBD1 agrees at 10 bases. Trimming took 6 bases from V and 7 from J; bases not matched to a gene: 11. Germline CDR1 SNHLY, CDR2 FYNNEI. The length of the CDR3 is 16 residues. The CDR3 nucleotides are TGTGCCAGCAGCCCAGGGACAGGGGATTTCGGCGGGGAGCTGTTTTTT. Translated, it gives CASSPGTGDFGGELFF. Drawing the rest from reference TRBV2 and TRBJ2-2, the complete variable domain is EPEVTQTPSHQVTQMGQEVILRCVPISNHLYFYWYRQILGQKVEFLVSFYNNEISEKSEIFDDQFSVERPDGSNFTLKIRSTKLEDSAMYFCASSPGTGDFGGELFFGEGSRLTVL.

This clone was recorded only once. J is TRBJ2-1 and V is TRBV10-1; D is unclear. The CDR3 extends over 13 amino acids. Per the germline V gene, CDR1 is WNHNN and CDR2 is SYGVQD (reference sequence). The V end lost 4 bases, the J end lost 9 bases, and 13 bases lay between the germline ends. The CDR3 DNA reads as TGCGCCAGCAGTGTTGTTGGAGCAGGTGAGCAGTTCTTC. Residues: CASSVVGAGEQFF.